A single sample is the source of the 29 T cell receptor beta chains below, sequenced in a study of T cell responses to AZD1222 COVID-19 vaccine. The protocol was immunoSEQ multiplex PCR, while the TCRdb copy is restricted to in-frame clones and leaves out a portion. Of some 150,000 clones listed, roughly 90% are singletons. The sequences come from peripheral blood, collected 28 days after the second AZD1222 dose. These TCRs come from an adult who received the AZD1222 COVID-19 vaccine.

This clone was seen once. The chain is built from TRBV19 and TRBJ2-3; D may match TRBD1 or TRBD2 (6 bases each). Trimming shortened V by 5 bases and J by 4 bases, and 19 bases separated the two germline ends. Looked up from germline, CDR1 is LNHDA and CDR2 is SQIVND (reference sequence). The CDR3 spans 16 residues. As DNA, the CDR3 is TGTGCCAGTAGTGCCTGGACAGCGGAGCGGGCAGATACGCAGTATTTT. It translates to CASSAWTAERADTQYF. Combining the CDR3 with reference TRBV19 and TRBJ2-3 gives the whole variable domain DGGITQSPKYLFRKEGQNVTLSCEQNLNHDAMYWYRQDPGQGLRLIYYSQIVNDFQKGDIAEGYSVSREKKESFPLTVTSAQKNPTAFYLCASSAWTAERADTQYFGPGTRLTVL.

This clone was picked up one time. The chain carries TRBV27 and TRBJ2-2, with 9 bases lining up with TRBD2. Trimming removed 8 bases from V and 7 bases from J; junction bases left unmatched: 14. Germline CDR1 and CDR2: MNHEY and SMNVEV (reference sequence). The CDR3 has 16 residues. The CDR3 sequence: CASRPWREGRDGELFF. Here the CDR3 DNA reads TGTGCCAGCCGTCCCTGGCGGGAGGGCCGAGACGGGGAGCTGTTTTTT.

The chain employs TRBV11-2 and TRBJ2-1; no firm D call. Per germline, CDR1 SGHAT and CDR2 FQNNGV. This CDR3 has 17 amino acids. V was cut by 5 bases and J by 3 bases, with 20 bases left in between. The CDR3 nucleotides read TGTGCCAGCAGCCCCCGGGTCACCCGCTACGTCTACAATGAGCAGTTCTTC. Encoded protein: CASSPRVTRYVYNEQFF.

The chain has TRBV11-3 and TRBJ2-2, with D tentatively TRBD1 (6 bases). The CDR3 contains 16 residues. Between the trimmed V and J ends, which lost 5 bases and 0 bases, there was a span of 13 bases. Germline assignment: CDR1 SGHNT and CDR2 YENEEA. The CDR3 loop is CASSLYRAPNTGELFF. The DNA for the CDR3 is TGTGCCAGCAGCCTTTACAGGGCCCCGAACACCGGGGAGCTGTTTTTT.

J is TRBJ1-2 and V is TRBV15; D call uncertain. The germline V gene has CDR1 LNHNV and CDR2 YYDKDF (reference sequence). The germline V and J ends were trimmed by 1 base and 6 bases, with 9 bases remaining between them. The CDR3 is 13 residues long. CDR3 sequence: CATSRAEINGYTF. CDR3 nucleotide sequence: TGTGCCACCAGCAGAGCCGAGATCAATGGCTACACCTTC.

The chain links TRBV4-3 to TRBJ2-1; D ambiguous. Germline CDR1 reads LGHNA; CDR2 reads YSLEER. CDR3 length: 13 amino acids. Trimming left V 0 bases short and J 7 bases short, with 7 bases between. In nucleotides, the CDR3 is TGCGCCAGCAGCCAAGATTGGCAGAATGAGCAGTTCTTC. Protein product: CASSQDWQNEQFF.

This rearrangement joins TRBV7-2 to TRBJ1-1; D is possibly TRBD1 (5 bases). This CDR3 is built from 15 residues. Trimming cost V 4 bases and J 0 bases, with 12 bases left between them. Germline V CDR1 and CDR2: SGHTA, FQGNSA. CDR3 sequence (DNA): TGTGCCAGCAGCTGGGTGGGACGGATGAACACTGAAGCTTTCTTT. It is translated as CASSWVGRMNTEAFF.

The V gene is TRBV28, the J gene TRBJ2-1, with 7 positions matching TRBD1. The CDR3 contains 16 residues. J was trimmed by 9 bases and V by 5 bases; bases with no gene match: 16. Germline values: CDR1 MDHEN, CDR2 SYDVKM. The CDR3 nucleotides are TGTGCCAGCAGTCGTCCTCCGACAGGGAACTCGGGTGAGCAGTTCTTC. It specifies CASSRPPTGNSGEQFF.

The rearrangement uses TRBV4-2 and TRBJ2-2, with 8 bases identical to TRBD2. The junction had 7 bases not matched to a gene; V was cut back by 4 bases and J by 3 bases. Germline CDR1 LGHNA, CDR2 YNFKEQ. The CDR3 totals 16 residues. In nucleotides, the CDR3 is TGTGCCAGCAGCCGGAAACTAGCGGCTTACACCGGGGAGCTGTTTTTT. This codes for CASSRKLAAYTGELFF.

The J gene is TRBJ2-1, the V gene TRBV6-5; D remains ambiguous. The CDR3 extends over 15 amino acids. The ends were cut back, 6 bases at V and 0 bases at J, with 12 bases in the middle. The germline V gene has CDR1 MNHEY and CDR2 SVGAGI. This CDR3 is CASRHTVNSYNEQFF. DNA for the CDR3: TGTGCCAGCAGGCACACAGTGAACTCCTACAATGAGCAGTTCTTC.

The rearrangement links TRBV30 to TRBJ2-1; 13 bases match TRBD2. The CDR3 consists of 16 residues. Trimming at V came to 3 bases and at J to 7 bases, leaving 9 bases not matched to a gene. Germline loops: CDR1 GTSNPN, CDR2 SVGIG (reference sequence). The CDR3 DNA sequence: TGTGCCTGGAGCCGTGCGGGACTAGCGGGGTTGAATGAGCAGTTCTTC. Amino acid sequence: CAWSRAGLAGLNEQFF.

V gene TRBV3-1 (or the pseudogene TRBV3-2) combines with J gene TRBJ2-2, with D hard to call. The CDR3 covers 16 residues. Per germline, CDR1 LGHDT and CDR2 YNNKEL (reference sequence). V was clipped by 1 base and J by 0 bases, with 9 bases between them. CDR3 nucleotide sequence: TGTGCCAGCAGCCAAGTTACCGGCGCGAACACCGGGGAGCTGTTTTTT. Its protein product is CASSQVTGANTGELFF.

The V and J genes are TRBV10-3 and TRBJ2-2; TRBD1 or TRBD2 may be the D gene (5 bases each). Trimming took 2 bases from V and 1 from J, leaving 11 bases between them. This CDR3 spans 16 amino acids. The germline CDR1 and CDR2 sequences are ENHRY and SYGVKD. The CDR3 region has the DNA TGTGCCATCAGTGAGCCCGGGACCCAGAACACCGGGGAGCTGTTTTTT. Its protein is CAISEPGTQNTGELFF.

V usage is TRBV7-9 and J usage is TRBJ2-5; D tentatively fits TRBD1 or TRBD2 (5 bases each). The V gene lost 6 bases and the J gene lost 4 bases, with 18 bases spanning the gap. This CDR3 contains 15 residues. Germline lookup yields CDR1 SEHNR and CDR2 FQNEAQ (reference sequence). CDR3 in amino acids: CASRPPFRAGETQYF. CDR3 nucleotide sequence: TGTGCCAGCAGACCCCCTTTCAGGGCGGGAGAGACCCAGTACTTC.

V and J are TRBV3-1 (or the pseudogene TRBV3-2) and TRBJ2-1; D not resolved. Looked up from germline, CDR1 is LGHDT and CDR2 is YNNKEL (reference sequence). The CDR3 runs 12 residues. The V end lost 0 bases, the J end lost 10 bases, and 7 bases lay between the germline ends. This CDR3 is CASSQDEREQFF. DNA for the CDR3: TGTGCCAGCAGCCAAGATGAGCGAGAGCAGTTCTTC.

The gene calls are TRBV13 and TRBJ2-1; 13 positions agree with TRBD2. Unmatched junction bases numbered 13, after V lost 5 bases and J lost 0 bases. Per the germline V gene, CDR1 is PRHDT and CDR2 is FYEKMQ (reference sequence). There are 20 residues in the CDR3. CDR3 coding DNA: TGTGCCAGCAGCGCCCCGGGACTAGCGGGAAGTTTCAGCTCCTACAATGAGCAGTTCTTC. Its translation is CASSAPGLAGSFSSYNEQFF.

CDR3 sequence reads: CASSLGTSGSLDEQFF. As DNA, the CDR3 is TGTGCCAGCAGCCTCGGGACTAGCGGGAGCCTGGATGAGCAGTTCTTC. V gene TRBV7-2 combines with J gene TRBJ2-1, with TRBD2 matching 14 bases. J was trimmed by 8 bases and V by 5 bases; bases with no gene match: 8. The length of the CDR3 is 16 residues. The germline gives CDR1 SGHTA, CDR2 FQGNSA.

Here the CDR3 reads CASSILARRTDTQYF. CDR3 nucleotides: TGTGCCAGTAGTATATTAGCTAGGCGCACAGATACGCAGTATTTT. The genes are TRBV19 and TRBJ2-3; unclear D gene. The CDR3 covers 15 residues. The V end lost 2 bases, the J end lost 1 base, and 10 bases lay between the germline ends. CDR1 is LNHDA and CDR2 is SQIVND in the germline V gene (reference sequence).

The V gene is TRBV27, the J gene TRBJ1-5, with a tentative D call TRBD1 (6 bases). The ends were cut back, 6 bases at V and 7 bases at J, with 16 bases in the middle. The CDR3 is 14 residues long. CDR1 and CDR2 (germline): MNHEY, SMNVEV (reference sequence). The CDR3, as DNA: TGTGCCAGCAGCAATCGGGGGGCACGGCAGCCCCAGCATTTT. Translated: CASSNRGARQPQHF.

This chain joins TRBV6-2 or TRBV6-3 and TRBJ1-1; D gene ambiguous. Germline V gives CDR1 MNHEY, CDR2 SVGEGT. V lost 6 bases and J lost 4, with 12 bases in between. This CDR3 spans 13 amino acids. CDR3: CASSPPVSTEAFF. In DNA form, the CDR3 reads TGTGCCAGCAGCCCCCCCGTCTCCACTGAAGCTTTCTTT.

This chain connects TRBV11-3 to TRBJ2-3; 12 nucleotides match TRBD2. J was trimmed by 3 bases and V by 5 bases; bases with no gene match: 6. CDR3 length: 16 residues. The V gene's germline CDR1 is SGHNT and CDR2 YENEEA. The CDR3 region has the DNA TGTGCCAGCAGCCTCCGACTAGCGGGAGCAACAGATACGCAGTATTTT. Amino acid sequence: CASSLRLAGATDTQYF.

The chain joins TRBV19 to TRBJ2-7; D gene uncertain. The germline CDR1 and CDR2 sequences are LNHDA and SQIVND (reference sequence). The germline V and J ends were trimmed by 2 bases and 2 bases, with 10 bases remaining between them. The CDR3 totals 14 residues. CDR3 bases: TGTGCCAGTAGTATATTCGCAGGCCCCTACGAGCAGTACTTC. Translation: CASSIFAGPYEQYF.

The V gene is TRBV11-3, the J gene TRBJ2-3, with 11 bases identical to TRBD2. Germline V CDR1 and CDR2: SGHNT, YENEEA. The CDR3 covers 17 residues. Trimming took 3 bases from V and 5 from J; bases not matched to a gene: 10. The CDR3, as DNA: TGTGCCAGCAGCTTCCGACACGGGACTAGCGGCGAAGATACGCAGTATTTT. Its translation is CASSFRHGTSGEDTQYF.

The chain uses TRBV5-8 and TRBJ2-5; TRBD2 matches at 13 bases. The CDR3 extends over 15 amino acids. Germline CDR1 SGHTS, CDR2 YDEGEE. V trimming: 3 bases; J trimming: 3 bases; junction bases outside the gene matches: 2. The CDR3 sequence is CASSSGLAGKETQYF. DNA of the CDR3: TGTGCCAGCAGCTCGGGACTAGCGGGGAAAGAGACCCAGTACTTC. Together with reference TRBV5-8 and TRBJ2-5, the CDR3 gives the full variable domain: EAGVTQSPTHLIKTRGQQATLRCSPISGHTSVYWYQQALGLGLQFLLWYDEGEERNRGNFPPRFSGRQFPNYSSELNVNALELEDSALYLCASSSGLAGKETQYFGPGTRLLVL.

The rearrangement joins TRBV6-1 to TRBJ1-6, with 7 bases fitting TRBD1. Trimming cost V 3 bases and J 1 base; bases outside gene matches: 0. CDR1 and CDR2 (germline): MNHNS, SASEGT. This CDR3 comprises 15 residues. The CDR3: CASSDRGSYNSPLHF. As DNA, the CDR3 is TGTGCCAGCAGTGACAGGGGGTCCTATAATTCACCCCTCCACTTT.

The chain employs TRBV3-1 (or the pseudogene TRBV3-2) and TRBJ1-4; 7 bases fit TRBD1. Per the germline V gene, CDR1 is LGHDT and CDR2 is YNNKEL (reference sequence). The J segment lost 14 bases and the V segment lost 5 bases, leaving 8 bases of the junction unmatched. This CDR3 comprises 12 residues. The DNA for the CDR3 is TGTGCCAGCAGCTTCCCAGGGGGGCGGCTGTTTTTT. This gives the protein CASSFPGGRLFF.

This chain joins TRBV30 and TRBJ1-2, with 7 bases that match TRBD1. Germline CDR1 is GTSNPN and CDR2 is SVGIG (reference sequence). The CDR3 totals 12 residues. The junction had 3 bases not matched to a gene; V was cut back by 6 bases and J by 2 bases. The CDR3: CACTQGNYGYTF. DNA of the CDR3: TGTGCCTGCACACAGGGGAACTATGGCTACACCTTC.

CDR3 sequence reads: CASSLGLAGYNEQFF. The CDR3 coding sequence is TGTGCCAGCAGTTTAGGACTAGCGGGCTACAATGAGCAGTTCTTC. This chain links TRBV27 with TRBJ2-1; TRBD2 aligns across 11 bases. The CDR3 is 15 amino acids. Germline CDR1 is MNHEY and CDR2 is SMNVEV (reference sequence). The J segment lost 3 bases and the V segment lost 2 bases, leaving 0 bases of the junction unmatched.

This chain joins TRBV7-9 and TRBJ1-4; D is possibly TRBD1 (6 bases). Deletions cut 10 bases from V and 8 bases from J, with 23 bases between. The germline CDR1 and CDR2 sequences are SEHNR and FQNEAQ (reference sequence). The CDR3 runs to 15 residues. CDR3: CATQGTRDPREKLFF. The DNA for the CDR3 is TGTGCCACCCAGGGGACCCGGGACCCTAGGGAAAAACTGTTTTTT.